Each of the 4 T cell receptor beta chains below was sequenced from the same sample in a study of shared clonotypes between healthy human individuals. Assay: immunoSEQ multiplex PCR; the TCRdb copy retains only in-frame clones and omits some. This sample yields a few million clones, of which approximately 95% are seen a single time; about 0.39% belongs to the top ten. Sequenced material: naive CD4+ T cells from PBMCs. Subset in this sample: CD45RA+ positively selected. The receptors here all came from a man between 18 and 29 years old in good health. Some clones in this sample may be carry-over from other donors' samples.

The chain carries TRBV10-3 and TRBJ1-1; the D is unclear. This CDR3 contains 14 residues. Germline V gene data show CDR1 as ENHRY and CDR2 as SYGVKD. Trimming shortened V by 0 bases and J by 0 bases, and 5 bases separated the two germline ends. The CDR3 loop reads CAISESSMNTEAFF. The CDR3 DNA follows: TGTGCCATCAGTGAGTCTTCCATGAACACTGAAGCTTTCTTT.

The rearrangement links TRBV7-8 to TRBJ2-5; unclear D gene. In germline, CDR1 is SGHVS, CDR2 FQNEAQ. V shed 4 bases and J shed 2 bases, with 8 bases lying between them. This CDR3 comprises 13 residues. The CDR3 nucleotides are TGTGCCAGCAGCTCGGGCCGTCAAGAGACCCAGTACTTC. It translates to CASSSGRQETQYF.

The table lists this clone with a count of one. This chain links TRBV5-6 with TRBJ2-1, with 8 bases fitting TRBD2. V shed 2 bases and J 2 bases; nucleotides not matched to a gene: 9. Germline CDR1 SGHDT, CDR2 YYEEEE. The CDR3 runs 17 residues. CDR3 bases: TGTGCCAGCAGCTTTTCGCCTAGCGGGTACACCTACAATGAGCAGTTCTTC. The encoded protein is CASSFSPSGYTYNEQFF.

The chain couples TRBV6-5 to TRBJ2-5; D remains ambiguous. This CDR3 contains 13 residues. Germline assignment: CDR1 MNHEY and CDR2 SVGAGI. The ends were cut back, 2 bases at V and 11 bases at J, with 15 bases in the middle. The CDR3 nucleotides are TGTGCCAGCAGTTACGCAAGGGCCGCAGCTCAGTACTTC. This gives the protein CASSYARAAAQYF.